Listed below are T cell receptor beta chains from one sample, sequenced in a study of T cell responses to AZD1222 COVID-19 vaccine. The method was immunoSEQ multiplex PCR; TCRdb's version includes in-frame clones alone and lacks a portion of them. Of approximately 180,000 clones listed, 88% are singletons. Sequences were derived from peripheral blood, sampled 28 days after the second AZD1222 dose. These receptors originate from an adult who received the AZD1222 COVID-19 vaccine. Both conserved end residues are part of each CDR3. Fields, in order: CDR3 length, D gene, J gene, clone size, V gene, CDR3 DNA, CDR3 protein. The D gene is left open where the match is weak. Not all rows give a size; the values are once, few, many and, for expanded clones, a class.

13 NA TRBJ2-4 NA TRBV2 TGTGCCAGCAGTAGTGCAGCCAAAAACATTCAGTACTTC CASSSAAKNIQYF
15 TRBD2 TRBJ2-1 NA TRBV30 TGTGCCTGGAGTCTTCCACTAGCGGCTCTTGGTGAGCAGTTCTTC CAWSLPLAALGEQFF
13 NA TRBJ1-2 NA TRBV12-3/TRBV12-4 TGTGCCAGCACCCCCGCCGCCTTGGGTGGCTACACCTTC CASTPAALGGYTF
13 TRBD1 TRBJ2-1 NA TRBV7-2 TGTGCCAGCAGCTTCAAGGGGGCCCATGAGCAGTTCTTC CASSFKGAHEQFF
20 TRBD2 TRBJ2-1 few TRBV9 TGTGCCAGCAGCGTAGGCCCTAACCCCCGGACTAGCGGGAGGGAGAATGAGCAGTTCTTC CASSVGPNPRTSGRENEQFF
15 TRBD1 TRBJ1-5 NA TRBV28 TGTGCCAGCAGCCCTACAGGGGGTTACGATCAGCCCCAGCATTTT CASSPTGGYDQPQHF
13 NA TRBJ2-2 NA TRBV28 TGTGCCAGCAGTTTACCCGCCACCGGGGAGCTGTTTTTT CASSLPATGELFF
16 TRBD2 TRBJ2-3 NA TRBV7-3 TGTGCCAGCAGCGGGGGACTAGCGGACCCTACAGATACGCAGTATTTT CASSGGLADPTDTQYF
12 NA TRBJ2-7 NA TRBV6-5 TGTGCCAGCAGACAGGGTCTGCACGAGCAGTACTTC CASRQGLHEQYF
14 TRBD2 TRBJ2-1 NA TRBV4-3 TGCGCCAGCAGCCAAGAAGCGGGGCGAAATGAGCAGTTCTTC CASSQEAGRNEQFF
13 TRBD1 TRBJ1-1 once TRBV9 TGTGCCAGCAGTACAGGGGGCGGGACTGAAGCTTTCTTT CASSTGGGTEAFF
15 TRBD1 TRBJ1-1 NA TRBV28 TGTGCCAGCAGCCCTTCGACAGGGGGGAACACTGAAGCTTTCTTT CASSPSTGGNTEAFF
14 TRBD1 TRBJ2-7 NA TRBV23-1 TGCGCCAGCAGCCTCGGGACAGGGATCTACGAGCAGTACTTC CASSLGTGIYEQYF
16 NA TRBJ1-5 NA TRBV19 TGTGCCAGTAGTCCGAGAGAGGGTGCGGGCAATCAGCCCCAGCATTTT CASSPREGAGNQPQHF
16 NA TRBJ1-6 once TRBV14 TGTGCCAGCAGCCAAGCCCCGGGCACGCTGACTTCACCCCTCCACTTT CASSQAPGTLTSPLHF
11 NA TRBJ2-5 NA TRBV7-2 TGTGCCAGCAGCTTAGTAGAAACCCAGTACTTC CASSLVETQYF
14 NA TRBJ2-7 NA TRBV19 TGTGCCACCACCGGGGACTTCGGCTCCTACGAGCAGTACTTC CATTGDFGSYEQYF
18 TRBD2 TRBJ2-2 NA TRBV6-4 TGTGCCAGCATCCAACGATCAGCGGGAGGGAAGAACACCGGGGAGCTGTTTTTT CASIQRSAGGKNTGELFF
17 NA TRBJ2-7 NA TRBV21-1 TGTGCCAGCAGCAAAGGACCCCGGGACAGGGGACTGTACGAGCAGTACTTC CASSKGPRDRGLYEQYF
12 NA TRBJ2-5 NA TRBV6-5 TGTGCCAGCACCTCCCCCCGGCAGACCCAGTACTTC CASTSPRQTQYF
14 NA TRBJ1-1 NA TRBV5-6 TGTGCCAGCAGCGACCAGGGTGGGGACACTGAAGCTTTCTTT CASSDQGGDTEAFF
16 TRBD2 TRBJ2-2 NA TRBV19 TGTGCCAGTACCCCCGGGACTAGCGCAAACACCGGGGAGCTGTTTTTT CASTPGTSANTGELFF
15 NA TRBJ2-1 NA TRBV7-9 TGTGCCAGCAGCTCACCGGGACACGTCTACAATGAGCAGTTCTTC CASSSPGHVYNEQFF
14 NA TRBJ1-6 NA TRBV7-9 TGTGCCAGCAGCTTCCAGGGTTCAAATTCACCCCTCCACTTT CASSFQGSNSPLHF